These 3 T cell receptor beta chains originate from one sample sequenced in a study of cytomegalovirus exposure and HLA in healthy donors. Both 60 Vbeta primers and 13 Jbeta primers went into the PCR. Clones were sequenced by immunoSEQ multiplex PCR, and TCRdb holds only the in-frame ones, with some missing. The sample totals more than 90,000 clones. Sequenced material: PBMCs. These receptors came from a man aged 40-49 years in good health and CMV-seropositive.

V usage is TRBV10-3 and J usage is TRBJ2-3; D is unresolved. Trimming left V 1 base short and J 8 bases short, with 7 bases between. CDR3 length equals 12 residues. Germline CDR1 and CDR2: ENHRY and SYGVKD. DNA for the CDR3: TGTGCCATCAGTGAGTTGATTAGTACGCAGTATTTT. As protein: CAISELISTQYF.

The chain carries TRBV7-9 and TRBJ2-3, with TRBD2 as a possible D gene (6 bases). This CDR3 has 14 amino acids. Germline V gives CDR1 SEHNR, CDR2 FQNEAQ (reference sequence). V was clipped by 3 bases and J by 3 bases, with 10 bases between them. The CDR3 reads CASSFFAGTDTQYF. CDR3 DNA: TGTGCCAGCAGCTTCTTCGCGGGAACAGATACGCAGTATTTT.

V usage is TRBV6-5 and J usage is TRBJ2-7; 13 nucleotides align to TRBD2. The CDR3 sequence is 16 residues long. Germline values: CDR1 MNHEY, CDR2 SVGAGI. V dropped 4 bases and J dropped 4; count of bases not matched to a gene: 7. As DNA, the CDR3 is TGTGCCAGCAGTTCACTAGCGGGAGGGCCAAAGTACGAGCAGTACTTC. This encodes CASSSLAGGPKYEQYF.